Sequencing of this T cell receptor beta chain was carried out in a study of chemoradiotherapy in HPV16-positive cancers. Clones were sequenced by immunoSEQ multiplex PCR, and TCRdb holds only the in-frame ones, with some missing. The sample records under 10,000 clones, less than 80% being singletons. V gave up 3 bases and J gave up 0 bases, with 13 bases separating them. The CDR3 spans 17 residues. The germline CDR1 and CDR2 sequences are SGDLS and YYNGEE. The rearrangement links TRBV9 to TRBJ1-6; D is perhaps TRBD1 (6 bases). The source of this sequence is a human donor with HPV-associated anogenital cancer. This material was acquired from a patient who underwent chemoradiotherapy. In DNA, the CDR3 is TGTGCCAGCAGCGGCGGAGGGGGGAGCTCCTATAATTCACCCCTCCACTTT. It specifies CASSGGGGSSYNSPLHF.